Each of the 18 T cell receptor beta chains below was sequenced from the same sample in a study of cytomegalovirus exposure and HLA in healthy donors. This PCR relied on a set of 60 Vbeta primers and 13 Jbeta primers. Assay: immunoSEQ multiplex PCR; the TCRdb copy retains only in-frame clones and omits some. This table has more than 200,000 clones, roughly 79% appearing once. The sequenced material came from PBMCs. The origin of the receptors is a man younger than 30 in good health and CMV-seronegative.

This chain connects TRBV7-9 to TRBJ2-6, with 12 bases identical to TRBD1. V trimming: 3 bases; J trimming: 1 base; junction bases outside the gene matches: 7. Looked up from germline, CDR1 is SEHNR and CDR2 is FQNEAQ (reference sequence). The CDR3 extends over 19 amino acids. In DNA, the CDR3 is TGTGCCAGCAGCTTCTCAGGGACAGGGGGCACGTCTGGGGCCAACGTCCTGACTTTC. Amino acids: CASSFSGTGGTSGANVLTF.

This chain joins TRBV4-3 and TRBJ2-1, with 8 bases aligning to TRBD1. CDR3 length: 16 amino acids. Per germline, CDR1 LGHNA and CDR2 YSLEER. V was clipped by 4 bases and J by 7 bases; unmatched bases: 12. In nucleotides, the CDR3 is TGCGCCAGCAGCCCAGGACCCGGACAGGGTGGGAATGAGCAGTTCTTC. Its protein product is CASSPGPGQGGNEQFF.

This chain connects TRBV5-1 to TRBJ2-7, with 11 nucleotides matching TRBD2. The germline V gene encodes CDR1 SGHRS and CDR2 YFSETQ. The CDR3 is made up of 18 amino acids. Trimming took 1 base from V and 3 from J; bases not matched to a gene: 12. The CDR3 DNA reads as TGCGCCAGCAGCTTGCTAAGTCCCGGGACTAGCGGATTCTACGAGCAGTACTTC. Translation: CASSLLSPGTSGFYEQYF.

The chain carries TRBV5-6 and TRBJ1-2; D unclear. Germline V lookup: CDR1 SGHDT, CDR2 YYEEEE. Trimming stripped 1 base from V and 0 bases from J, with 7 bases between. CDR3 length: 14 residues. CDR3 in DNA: TGTGCCAGCAGCTTGACAACCCCTAACTATGGCTACACCTTC. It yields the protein CASSLTTPNYGYTF.

The CDR3 here is CASSLAVTVAGGRETQYF. The CDR3 DNA is TGTGCCAGCAGCTTGGCCGTTACCGTAGCGGGGGGGAGAGAGACCCAGTACTTC. The V gene is TRBV5-4, the J gene TRBJ2-5, with TRBD2 matching 11 bases. The CDR3 is made up of 18 amino acids. CDR1 and CDR2 (germline): SGHNT, YYREEE (reference sequence). Germline trimming cut 0 bases from V and 4 bases from J; bases unmatched to any gene: 11.

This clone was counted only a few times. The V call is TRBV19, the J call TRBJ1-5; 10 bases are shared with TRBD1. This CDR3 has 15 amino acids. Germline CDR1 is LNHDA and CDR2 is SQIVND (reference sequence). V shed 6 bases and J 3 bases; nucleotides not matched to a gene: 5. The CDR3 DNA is TGTGCCAGTAGACAGACAGGGGGCACCAATCAGCCCCAGCATTTT. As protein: CASRQTGGTNQPQHF.

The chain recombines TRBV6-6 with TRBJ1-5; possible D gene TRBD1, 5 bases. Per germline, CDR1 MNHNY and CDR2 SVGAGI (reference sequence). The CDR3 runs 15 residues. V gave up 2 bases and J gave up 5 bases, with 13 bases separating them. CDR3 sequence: CASSYPARVDQPQHF. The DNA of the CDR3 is TGTGCCAGCAGTTACCCCGCCAGGGTGGATCAGCCCCAGCATTTT.

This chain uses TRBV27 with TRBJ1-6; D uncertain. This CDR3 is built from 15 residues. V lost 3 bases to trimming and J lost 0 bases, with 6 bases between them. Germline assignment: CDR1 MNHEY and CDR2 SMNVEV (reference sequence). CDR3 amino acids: CASSFQDSYNSPLHF. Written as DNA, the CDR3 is TGTGCCAGCAGTTTCCAGGACTCCTATAATTCACCCCTCCACTTT.

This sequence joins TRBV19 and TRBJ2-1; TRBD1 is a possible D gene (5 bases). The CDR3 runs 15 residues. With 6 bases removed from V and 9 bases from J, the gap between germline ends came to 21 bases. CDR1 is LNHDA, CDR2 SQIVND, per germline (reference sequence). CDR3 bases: TGTGCCAGTAGCACATCCTCCCCAGGGATAGGTGAGCAGTTCTTC. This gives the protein CASSTSSPGIGEQFF.

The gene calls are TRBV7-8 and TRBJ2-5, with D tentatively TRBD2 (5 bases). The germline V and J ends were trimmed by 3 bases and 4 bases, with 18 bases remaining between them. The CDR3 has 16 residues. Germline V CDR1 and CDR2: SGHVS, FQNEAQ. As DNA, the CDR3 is TGTGCCAGCAGCTTTCCCCTGGACCTAGGAGGAGAGACCCAGTACTTC. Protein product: CASSFPLDLGGETQYF.

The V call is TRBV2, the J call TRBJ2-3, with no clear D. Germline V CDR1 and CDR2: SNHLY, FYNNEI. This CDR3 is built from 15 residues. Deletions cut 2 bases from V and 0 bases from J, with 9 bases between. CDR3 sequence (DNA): TGTGCCAGCAGTGAAATAGTCGCTAGCACAGATACGCAGTATTTT. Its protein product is CASSEIVASTDTQYF.

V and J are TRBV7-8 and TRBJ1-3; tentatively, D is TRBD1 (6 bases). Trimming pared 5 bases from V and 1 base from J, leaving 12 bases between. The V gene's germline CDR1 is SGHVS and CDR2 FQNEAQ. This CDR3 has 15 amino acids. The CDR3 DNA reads TGTGCCAGCAGCCCTAGAGGGGGTTCTGGAAACACCATATATTTT. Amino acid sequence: CASSPRGGSGNTIYF.

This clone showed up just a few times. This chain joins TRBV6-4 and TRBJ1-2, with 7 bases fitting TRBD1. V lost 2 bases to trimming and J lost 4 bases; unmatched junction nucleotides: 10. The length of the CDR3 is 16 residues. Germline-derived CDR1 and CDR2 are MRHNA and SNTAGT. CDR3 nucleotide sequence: TGTGCCAGCAGTGACGCCCCCGGGACAGAGAGCTATGGCTACACCTTC. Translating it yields CASSDAPGTESYGYTF.

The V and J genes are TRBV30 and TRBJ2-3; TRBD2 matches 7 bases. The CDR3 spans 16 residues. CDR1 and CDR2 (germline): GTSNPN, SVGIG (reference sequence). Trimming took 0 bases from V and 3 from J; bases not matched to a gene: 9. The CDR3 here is CAWSVIAGVGTDTQYF. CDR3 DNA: TGTGCCTGGAGTGTAATCGCGGGGGTAGGGACAGATACGCAGTATTTT.

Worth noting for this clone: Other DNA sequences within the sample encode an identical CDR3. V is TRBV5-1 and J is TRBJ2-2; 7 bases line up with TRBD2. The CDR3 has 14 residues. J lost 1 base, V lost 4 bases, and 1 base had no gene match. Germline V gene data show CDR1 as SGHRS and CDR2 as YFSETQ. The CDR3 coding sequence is TGCGCCAGCAGCCCGGGGGGGAACACCGGGGAGCTGTTTTTT. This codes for CASSPGGNTGELFF. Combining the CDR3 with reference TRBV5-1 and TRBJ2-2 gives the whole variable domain KAGVTQTPRYLIKTRGQQVTLSCSPISGHRSVSWYQQTPGQGLQFLFEYFSETQRNKGNFPGRFSGRQFSNSRSEMNVSTLELGDSALYLCASSPGGNTGELFFGEGSRLTVL.

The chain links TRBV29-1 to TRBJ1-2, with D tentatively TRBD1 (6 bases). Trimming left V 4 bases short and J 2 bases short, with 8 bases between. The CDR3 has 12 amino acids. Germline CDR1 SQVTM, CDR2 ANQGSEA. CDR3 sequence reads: CSVGQGNYGYTF. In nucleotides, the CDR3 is TGCAGCGTTGGCCAGGGGAACTATGGCTACACCTTC.

The CDR3 DNA reads TGTGCCTGGAGTGCCGAGGAGGGCTTGAGCAATCAGCCCCAGCATTTT. This codes for CAWSAEEGLSNQPQHF. The chain has TRBV30 and TRBJ1-5, with D hard to call. V was clipped by 1 base and J by 1 base, with 14 bases between them. From germline, CDR1 is GTSNPN and CDR2 SVGIG (reference sequence). CDR3 length: 16 amino acids.

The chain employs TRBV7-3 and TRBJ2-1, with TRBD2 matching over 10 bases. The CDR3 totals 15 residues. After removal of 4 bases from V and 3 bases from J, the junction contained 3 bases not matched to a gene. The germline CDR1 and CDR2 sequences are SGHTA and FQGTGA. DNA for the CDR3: TGTGCCAGCAGCTCCCAGCGGGAGGGCTACAATGAGCAGTTCTTC. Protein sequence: CASSSQREGYNEQFF.